A selection of T cell receptor beta chains follows, all from one sample in a study of technical replicates of blood from a few donors. Data came from immunoSEQ multiplex PCR; TCRdb stores just in-frame clones and leaves some out. This sample has 60,000 to 80,000 clones; about 87% occur once, and the top ten carry under 6.5%. Material: PBMCs. Receptors were obtained from a human donor in good health. Some clones in this sample may be carry-over from other donors' samples. Both conserved end residues are part of each CDR3. Rows give clone size only sometimes, using once, few, many, or a class for an expanded clone.

size	V	CDR3
NA	TRBV19	CASSINMRVGELFF
NA	TRBV13	CASSSGTGLNYEQYF
once	TRBV25-1	CASSEDRLEETQYF
once	TRBV14	CAGLRGQDGYTF
once	TRBV10-3	CAISESFSGIEQYF
NA	TRBV7-8	CASRRQGTVYEQYF
NA	TRBV5-4	CASSSLRTGPNTEAFF
few	TRBV5-4	CASSRQGTGELFF
NA	TRBV10-3	CAISQVLGTGEAFF
few	TRBV4-1	CASSLREGGRSISVTEAFF
NA	TRBV30	CAWIGTVNTEAFF
NA	TRBV2	CASSGRTGFYGYTF
NA	TRBV19	CASSIYDWWNTGELFF
NA	TRBV5-4	CASSLYSYEQYF
few	TRBV7-6	CASSLFQGANTEAFF
NA	TRBV5-4	CASSRGGRGMNTEAFF
NA	TRBV10-3	CAISDVQRGGIREQFF
NA	TRBV18	CASSRTERNTEAFF
NA	TRBV6-4	CASSVNAGGPYEQYF
NA	TRBV29-1	CSVEPRLAGHNEQFF
NA	TRBV27	CASSLSGTGYTDTQYF
NA	TRBV4-3	CASSPAGGEGTEAFF
NA	TRBV4-2	CASSQLTGLGYGYTF
NA	TRBV6-1	CAITGGGTTDTQYF
NA	TRBV4-2	CASSQFQRYNSPLHF
NA	TRBV4-3	CASSQESRQGIDPLHF
NA	TRBV7-2	CASSPSLALQTQYF
NA	TRBV21-1	CASCVSGYTF
NA	TRBV19	CASSIAYGTAGAYEQYF
NA	TRBV10-3	CAISGLGGSYEQYF
NA	TRBV29-1	CSGRGNTEAFF
NA	TRBV13	CASTSGTGGSYEQYF
NA	TRBV5-6	CASSEDRGYTGELFF
NA	TRBV4-1	CASSQDRGANTGELFF
NA	TRBV11-2	CASSKDRALYYEQYF
NA	TRBV6-4	CASAGTSGTLDEQFF
NA	TRBV7-9	CASSLGAGGGNQPQHF
NA	TRBV19	CATDGGSINTGELFF
NA	TRBV7-9	CASSPEDRENEKLFF
NA	TRBV23-1	CASSPPRNRKGNTIYF
NA	TRBV20-1	CSARLGSGYTF
NA	TRBV7-6	CASSPLGQGNQPQHF
once	TRBV4-2	CASSQAPTEIKNIQYF